This TCR beta chain is drawn from a study of shared clonotypes between healthy human individuals. Study-level points and caveats: Lower generation probabilities were found for non-shared clonotypes than for those shared by all four donors.

CD45RO+ cells joined CCR7-negative CD45RA+ TemRA cells to form CD8 memory. With respect to this clone: Its antigen is still unknown.

Deletions cut 2 bases from V and 6 bases from J, with 12 bases between. This CDR3 contains 14 residues. The germline V gene has CDR1 SEHNR and CDR2 FQNEAQ (reference sequence). Sorted-subset replicate PCR reactions were performed with approximately 200 ng DNA, corresponding to roughly 30,000 T cell genomes. The assay was immunoSEQ multiplex PCR, and TCRdb's table has in-frame clones only and misses some. The sample contains roughly 660,000 clones, roughly 87% of which appear only once. The sequenced sample was memory CD8+ T cells from PBMCs. The subset is: CD45RO+ cells pooled with CCR7-negative TemRA cells. The chain links TRBV7-9 to TRBJ2-3, with D hard to call. The source is a man aged 18 to 29 in good health. Some clones in this sample may be carry-over from other donors' samples. The CDR3, as DNA: TGTGCCAGCAGCTTATACCCCGCCTCGGATACGCAGTATTTT. Protein sequence: CASSLYPASDTQYF.